These 3 T cell receptor beta chains were sequenced from one sample in a study of blood T cell repertoires in COVID-19. Using immunoSEQ multiplex PCR, the repertoire was profiled, and TCRdb retains in-frame clones only, with some absent. The table lists approximately 180,000 clones, 75% to 85% of them singletons. The specimen sequenced was peripheral blood. These receptors were obtained from a woman older than 75 with COVID-19, enrolled during active disease.

This sequence joins TRBV5-4 and TRBJ2-1; 10 positions match TRBD1. The CDR3 loop spans 16 amino acids. Germline V gene sequence: CDR1 SGHNT, CDR2 YYREEE (reference sequence). The V gene end was trimmed by 5 bases and the J gene end by 6 bases; junction bases not matched to a gene: 11. Written as DNA, the CDR3 is TGTGCCAGCAGTTTTTCCGGGACAGGGGTTTTCAATGAGCAGTTCTTC. Protein: CASSFSGTGVFNEQFF.

This chain links TRBV20-1 with TRBJ2-1; TRBD2 might be the D (6 bases). The V gene lost 3 bases and the J gene lost 4 bases, with 13 bases spanning the gap. The CDR3 sequence is 14 residues long. Per the germline V gene, CDR1 is DFQATT and CDR2 is SNEGSKA (reference sequence). CDR3 in DNA: TGCAGTGCTAGTTCGGACTACTCTTACAATGAGCAGTTCTTC. Amino acids: CSASSDYSYNEQFF.

The chain is built from TRBV7-6 and TRBJ2-3, with 10 bases identical to TRBD2. The CDR3 runs to 16 residues. The germline V gene encodes CDR1 SGHVS and CDR2 FNYEAQ. Losses at the gene ends were 1 base for V and 4 bases for J; bases not matched to a gene: 5. For the CDR3, the DNA is TGTGCCAGCAGCTTAGGGGCTAGCGGGAGTCCAGATACGCAGTATTTT. Translation gives CASSLGASGSPDTQYF.